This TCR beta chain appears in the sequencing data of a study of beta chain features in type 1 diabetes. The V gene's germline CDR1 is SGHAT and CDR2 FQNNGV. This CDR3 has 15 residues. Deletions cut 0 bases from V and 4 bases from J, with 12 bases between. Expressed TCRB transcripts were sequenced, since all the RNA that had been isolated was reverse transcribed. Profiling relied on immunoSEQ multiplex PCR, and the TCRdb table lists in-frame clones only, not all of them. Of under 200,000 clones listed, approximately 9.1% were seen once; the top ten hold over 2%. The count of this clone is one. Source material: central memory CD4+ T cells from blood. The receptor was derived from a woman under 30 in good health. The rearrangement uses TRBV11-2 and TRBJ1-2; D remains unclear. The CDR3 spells CASSLDQAGFYGYTF. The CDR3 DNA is TGTGCCAGCAGCTTAGATCAGGCCGGTTTCTATGGCTACACCTTC. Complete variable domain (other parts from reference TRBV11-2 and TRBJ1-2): EAGVAQSPRYKIIEKRQSVAFWCNPISGHATLYWYQQILGQGPKLLIQFQNNGVVDDSQLPKDRFSAERLKGVDSTLKIQPAKLEDSAVYLCASSLDQAGFYGYTFGSGTRLTVV.